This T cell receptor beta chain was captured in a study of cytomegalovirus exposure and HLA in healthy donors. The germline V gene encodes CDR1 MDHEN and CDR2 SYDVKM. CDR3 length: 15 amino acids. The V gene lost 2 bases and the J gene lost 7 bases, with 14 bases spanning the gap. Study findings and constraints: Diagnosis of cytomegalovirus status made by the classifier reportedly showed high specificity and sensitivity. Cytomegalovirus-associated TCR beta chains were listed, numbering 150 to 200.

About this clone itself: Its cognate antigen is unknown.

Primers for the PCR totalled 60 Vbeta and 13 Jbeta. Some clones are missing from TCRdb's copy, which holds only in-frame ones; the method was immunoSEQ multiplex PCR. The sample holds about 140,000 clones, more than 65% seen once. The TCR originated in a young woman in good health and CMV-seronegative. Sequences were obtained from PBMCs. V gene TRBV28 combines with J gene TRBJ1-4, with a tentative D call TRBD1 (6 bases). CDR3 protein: CASSLRGALGEKLFF. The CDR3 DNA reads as TGTGCCAGCAGTTTACGGGGGGCGCTTGGTGAAAAACTGTTTTTT.